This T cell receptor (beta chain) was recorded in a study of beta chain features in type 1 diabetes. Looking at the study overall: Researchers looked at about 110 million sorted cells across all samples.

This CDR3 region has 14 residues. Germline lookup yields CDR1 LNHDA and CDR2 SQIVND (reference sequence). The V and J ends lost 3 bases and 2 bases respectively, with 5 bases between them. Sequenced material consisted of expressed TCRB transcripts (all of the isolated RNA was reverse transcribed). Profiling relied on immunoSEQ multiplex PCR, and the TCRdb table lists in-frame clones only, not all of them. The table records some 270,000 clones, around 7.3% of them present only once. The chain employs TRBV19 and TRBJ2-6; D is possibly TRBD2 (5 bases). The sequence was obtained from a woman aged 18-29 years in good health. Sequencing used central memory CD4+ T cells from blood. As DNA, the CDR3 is TGTGCCAGTAGTATGGGAGCTGGGGCCAACGTCCTGACTTTC. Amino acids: CASSMGAGANVLTF. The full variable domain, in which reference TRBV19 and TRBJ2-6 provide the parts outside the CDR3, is DGGITQSPKYLFRKEGQNVTLSCEQNLNHDAMYWYRQDPGQGLRLIYYSQIVNDFQKGDIAEGYSVSREKKESFPLTVTSAQKNPTAFYLCASSMGAGANVLTFGAGSRLTVL.